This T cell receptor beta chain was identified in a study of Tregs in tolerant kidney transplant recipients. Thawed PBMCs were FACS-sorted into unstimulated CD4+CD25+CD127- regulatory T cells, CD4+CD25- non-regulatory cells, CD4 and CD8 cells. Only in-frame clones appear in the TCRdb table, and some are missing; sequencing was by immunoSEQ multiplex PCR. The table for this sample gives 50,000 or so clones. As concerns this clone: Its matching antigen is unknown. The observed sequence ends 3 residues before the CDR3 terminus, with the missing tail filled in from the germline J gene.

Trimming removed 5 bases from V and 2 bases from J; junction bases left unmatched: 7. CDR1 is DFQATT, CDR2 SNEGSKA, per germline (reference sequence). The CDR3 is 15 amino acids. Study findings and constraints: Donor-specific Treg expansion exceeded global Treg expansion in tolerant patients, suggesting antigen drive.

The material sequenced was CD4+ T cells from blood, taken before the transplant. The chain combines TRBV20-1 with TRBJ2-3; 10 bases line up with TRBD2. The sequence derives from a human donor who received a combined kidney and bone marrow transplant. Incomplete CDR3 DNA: TGCAGTGCTCCTATAGCGGGGGGAAACACAGATACG. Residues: CSAPIAGGNTDT. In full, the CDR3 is CSAPIAGGNTDTQYF.